The 7 T cell receptor beta chains presented below share a single source sample, sequenced in a study of Graves' ophthalmopathy and Graves' hyperthyroidism. Amplification targeted the TCR beta CDR3 regions, with RNA transcripts as the source material. RT-PCR with HTBI primers came first, then second-round multiplex PCR. Each CDR3 protein is one row after TCRdb ran MiXCR on the multiplex PCR reads. The sample holds under 250,000 distinct CDR3 sequences, under 30% seen once. Sequenced input: peripheral blood. These TCRs come from a man aged 45 to 65 with Graves' ophthalmopathy.

This clonotype was counted ten times or more. The V call is TRBV7-8, the J call TRBJ2-2; tentative D call: TRBD2 (5 bases). Germline V CDR1 and CDR2: SGHVS, FQNEAQ. Trimming pared 1 base from V and 5 bases from J, leaving 11 bases between. The CDR3 spans 15 residues. In nucleotides, the CDR3 is TGTGCCAGCAGCTTAGTGGGAGCGTGGACCGGGGAGCTGTTTTTT. Translation gives CASSLVGAWTGELFF.

This clonotype came up many times. This chain uses TRBV12-3 or TRBV12-4 with TRBJ1-5; weak D call: TRBD1 (5 bases). V lost 3 bases, J lost 7 bases, and 28 bases lay in between. This CDR3 has 19 amino acids. CDR3 DNA sequence: TGTGCCAGCAGTTTTGGGAGCAGGATTTCGGCTCATCAGGGACAGCCCCAGCATTTT. Its translation is CASSFGSRISAHQGQPQHF.

This clonotype was observed many times. This chain joins TRBV12-3 or TRBV12-4 and TRBJ2-2; D is possibly TRBD1 or TRBD2 (6 bases each). The CDR3 spans 15 residues. V lost 2 bases to trimming and J lost 6 bases, with 13 bases between them. The CDR3 DNA reads TGTGCCAGCAGTTTAAACTCGAGGGGGGCCGGGGAGCTGTTTTTT. Translation: CASSLNSRGAGELFF.

In its sample, this clonotype was seen many times. The chain links TRBV30 to TRBJ2-2, with 10 bases matching TRBD1. The CDR3 loop spans 15 amino acids. Germline assignment: CDR1 GTSNPN and CDR2 SVGIG (reference sequence). Unmatched junction bases numbered 7, after V lost 5 bases and J lost 4 bases. CDR3 bases: TGTGCCTGGCTACCGGGGACAGGGGTCACCGGGGAGCTGTTTTTT. Translation gives CAWLPGTGVTGELFF.

Ten or more counts support this clonotype. The V call is TRBV6-2 or TRBV6-3, the J call TRBJ2-2, with D unclear. Trimming removed 4 bases from V and 13 bases from J, with 16 bases in between. The germline V gene has CDR1 MNHEY and CDR2 SVGEGT. CDR3 length: 13 residues. The CDR3 sequence: CASSSPDSRALFF. The CDR3 DNA sequence: TGTGCCAGCAGTTCCCCCGACTCGCGTGCGCTGTTTTTT.

This clonotype was seen at least ten times. V gene TRBV28 combines with J gene TRBJ2-7, with 7 bases aligning to TRBD1. The germline CDR1 and CDR2 sequences are MDHEN and SYDVKM. CDR3 length: 17 residues. V lost 5 bases and J lost 3; bases outside the gene matches: 16. The CDR3 coding sequence is TGTGCCAGCAGTACCATCCGGGACAGAGGTAGGAACTACGAGCAGTACTTC. Translated, it gives CASSTIRDRGRNYEQYF.

This clonotype was seen many times. The J gene is TRBJ2-7, the V gene TRBV3-1; D might be TRBD2 (6 bases). Germline assignment: CDR1 LGHDT and CDR2 YNNKEL (reference sequence). V gave up 0 bases and J gave up 4 bases, with 13 bases separating them. This CDR3 has 15 amino acids. CDR3 DNA sequence: TGTGCCAGCAGCCAAGACACCGGGAGCTTTTACGAGCAGTACTTC. Translated: CASSQDTGSFYEQYF.